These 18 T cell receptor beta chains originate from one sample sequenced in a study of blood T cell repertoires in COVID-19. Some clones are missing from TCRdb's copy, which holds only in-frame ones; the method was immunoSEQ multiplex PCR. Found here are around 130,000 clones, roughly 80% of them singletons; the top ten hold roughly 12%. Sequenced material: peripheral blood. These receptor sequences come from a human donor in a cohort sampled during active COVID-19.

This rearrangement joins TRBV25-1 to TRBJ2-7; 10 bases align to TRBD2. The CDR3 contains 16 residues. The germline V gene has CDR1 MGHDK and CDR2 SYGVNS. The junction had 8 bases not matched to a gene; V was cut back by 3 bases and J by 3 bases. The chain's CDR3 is CASSDALLAGGYEQYF. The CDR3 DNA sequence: TGTGCCAGCAGTGATGCCCTCTTAGCGGGGGGCTACGAGCAGTACTTC.

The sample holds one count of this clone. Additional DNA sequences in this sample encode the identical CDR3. The CDR3 bases are TGTGCCATCAGCGAATCGGACAGGTCCTACGAGCAGTACTTC. Translated, it gives CAISESDRSYEQYF. This sequence joins TRBV10-3 and TRBJ2-7; 7 positions match TRBD1. The V gene end was trimmed by 6 bases and the J gene end by 1 base; junction bases not matched to a gene: 6. The CDR3 is 14 residues long. Germline V gives CDR1 ENHRY, CDR2 SYGVKD.

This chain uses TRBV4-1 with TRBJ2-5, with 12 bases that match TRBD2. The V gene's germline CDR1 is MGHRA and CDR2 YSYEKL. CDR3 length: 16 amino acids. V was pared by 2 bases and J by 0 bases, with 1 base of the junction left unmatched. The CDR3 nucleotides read TGCGCCAGCAGCCAAACTAGCGGGGGGTACCAAGAGACCCAGTACTTC. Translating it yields CASSQTSGGYQETQYF.

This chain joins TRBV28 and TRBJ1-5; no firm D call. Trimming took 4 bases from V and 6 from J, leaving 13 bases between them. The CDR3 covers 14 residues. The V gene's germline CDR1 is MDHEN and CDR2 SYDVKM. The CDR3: CASSSQSGFQPQHF. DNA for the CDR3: TGTGCCAGCAGTTCCCAGTCAGGTTTTCAGCCCCAGCATTTT.

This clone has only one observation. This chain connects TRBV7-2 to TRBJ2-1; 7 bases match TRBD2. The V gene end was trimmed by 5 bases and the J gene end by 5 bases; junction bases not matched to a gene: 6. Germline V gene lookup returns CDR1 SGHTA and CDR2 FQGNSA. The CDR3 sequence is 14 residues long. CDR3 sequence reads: CASSPGTINNEQFF. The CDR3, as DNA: TGTGCCAGCAGCCCCGGGACTATAAACAATGAGCAGTTCTTC.

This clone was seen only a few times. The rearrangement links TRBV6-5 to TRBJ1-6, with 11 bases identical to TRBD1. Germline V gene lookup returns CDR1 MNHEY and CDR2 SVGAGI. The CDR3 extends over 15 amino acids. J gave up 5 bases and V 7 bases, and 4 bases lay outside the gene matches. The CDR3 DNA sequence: TGTGCCAGCACCAAGGACAGGGGGCATAATTCACCCCTCCACTTT. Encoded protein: CASTKDRGHNSPLHF.

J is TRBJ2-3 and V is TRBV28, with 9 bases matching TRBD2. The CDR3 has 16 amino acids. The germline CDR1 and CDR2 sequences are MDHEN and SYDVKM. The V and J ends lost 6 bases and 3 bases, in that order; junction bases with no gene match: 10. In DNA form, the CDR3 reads TGTGCCAGCAGACCGACTAGCGGAGGTGAGACAGATACGCAGTATTTT. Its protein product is CASRPTSGGETDTQYF.

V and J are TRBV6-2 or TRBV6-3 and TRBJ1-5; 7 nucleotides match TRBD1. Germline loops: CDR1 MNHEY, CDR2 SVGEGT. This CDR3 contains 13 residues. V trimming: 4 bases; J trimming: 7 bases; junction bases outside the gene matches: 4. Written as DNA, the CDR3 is TGTGCCAGCAGTTTTGGGACAGCACAGCCCCAGCATTTT. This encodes CASSFGTAQPQHF.

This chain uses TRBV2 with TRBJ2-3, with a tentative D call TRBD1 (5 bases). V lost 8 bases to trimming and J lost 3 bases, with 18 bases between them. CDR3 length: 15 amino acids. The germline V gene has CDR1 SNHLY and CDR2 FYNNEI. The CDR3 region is CASGPGLKSTDTQYF. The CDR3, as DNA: TGTGCCAGCGGGCCAGGGCTTAAGAGTACAGATACGCAGTATTTT.

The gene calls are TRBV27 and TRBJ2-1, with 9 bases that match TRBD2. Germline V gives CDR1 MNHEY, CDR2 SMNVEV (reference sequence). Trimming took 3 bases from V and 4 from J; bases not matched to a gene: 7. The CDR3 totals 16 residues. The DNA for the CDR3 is TGTGCCAGCAGTTTCTTCGCGGGGGGGGGATACAATGAGCAGTTCTTC. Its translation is CASSFFAGGGYNEQFF.

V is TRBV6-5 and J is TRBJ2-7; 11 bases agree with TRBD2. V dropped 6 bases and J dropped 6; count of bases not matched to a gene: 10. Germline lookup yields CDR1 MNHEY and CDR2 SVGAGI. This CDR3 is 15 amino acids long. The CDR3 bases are TGTGCCAGCAGCGGGTGGCTAGCGGGGGGCGCCGAGCAGTACTTC. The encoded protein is CASSGWLAGGAEQYF.

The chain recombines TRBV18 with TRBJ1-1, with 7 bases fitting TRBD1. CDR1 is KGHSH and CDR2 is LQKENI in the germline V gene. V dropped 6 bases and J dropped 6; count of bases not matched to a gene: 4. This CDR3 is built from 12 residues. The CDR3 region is CASSSTGAEAFF. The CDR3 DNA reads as TGTGCCAGCTCGTCTACAGGGGCTGAAGCTTTCTTT. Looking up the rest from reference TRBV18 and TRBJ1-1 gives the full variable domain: NAGVMQNPRHLVRRRGQEARLRCSPMKGHSHVYWYRQLPEEGLKFMVYLQKENIIDESGMPKERFSAEFPKEGPSILRIQQVVRGDSAAYFCASSSTGAEAFFGQGTRLTVV.

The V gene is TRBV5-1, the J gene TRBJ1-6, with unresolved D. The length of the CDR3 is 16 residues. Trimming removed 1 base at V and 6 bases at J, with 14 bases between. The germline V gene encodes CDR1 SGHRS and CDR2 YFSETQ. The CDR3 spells CASSLTLSGLNSPLHF. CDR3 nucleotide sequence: TGCGCCAGCAGCTTGACCCTGTCAGGCCTTAATTCACCCCTCCACTTT.

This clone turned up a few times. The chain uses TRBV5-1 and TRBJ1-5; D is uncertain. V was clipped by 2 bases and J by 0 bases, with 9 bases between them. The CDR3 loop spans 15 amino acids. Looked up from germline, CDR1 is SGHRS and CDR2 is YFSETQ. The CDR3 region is CASSLGAASNQPQHF. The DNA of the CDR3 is TGCGCCAGCAGCTTAGGTGCGGCTAGCAATCAGCCCCAGCATTTT.

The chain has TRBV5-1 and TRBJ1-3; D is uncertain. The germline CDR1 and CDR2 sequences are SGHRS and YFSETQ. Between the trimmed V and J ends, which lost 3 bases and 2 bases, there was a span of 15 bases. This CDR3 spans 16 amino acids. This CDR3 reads CASSSSPTRTGNTIYF. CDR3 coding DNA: TGCGCCAGCAGCTCCTCGCCTACGAGGACTGGAAACACCATATATTTT. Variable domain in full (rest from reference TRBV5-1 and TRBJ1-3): KAGVTQTPRYLIKTRGQQVTLSCSPISGHRSVSWYQQTPGQGLQFLFEYFSETQRNKGNFPGRFSGRQFSNSRSEMNVSTLELGDSALYLCASSSSPTRTGNTIYFGEGSWLTVV.

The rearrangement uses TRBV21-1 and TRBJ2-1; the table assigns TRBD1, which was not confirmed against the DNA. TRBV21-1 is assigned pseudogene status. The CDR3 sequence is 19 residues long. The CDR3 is CASSKACRETRGTNNEQFF. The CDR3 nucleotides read TGTGCCAGCAGCAAAGCCTGTAGGGAAACTAGGGGGACAAACAATGAGCAGTTCTTC.

The CDR3 sequence: CAGARGTRNTIYF. The CDR3 region has the DNA TGTGCCGGCGCTAGAGGCACCAGAAACACCATATATTTT. The chain couples TRBV12-3 or TRBV12-4 to TRBJ1-3; D is uncertain. Trimming cost V 11 bases and J 5 bases, with 16 bases left between them. The CDR3 extends over 13 amino acids.

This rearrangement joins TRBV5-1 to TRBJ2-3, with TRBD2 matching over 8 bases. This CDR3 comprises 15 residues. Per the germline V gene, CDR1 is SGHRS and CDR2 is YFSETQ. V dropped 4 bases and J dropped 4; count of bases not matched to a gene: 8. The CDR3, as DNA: TGCGCCAGCAGCCCGGGGACTAGTGTCGCAGATACGCAGTATTTT. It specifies CASSPGTSVADTQYF.